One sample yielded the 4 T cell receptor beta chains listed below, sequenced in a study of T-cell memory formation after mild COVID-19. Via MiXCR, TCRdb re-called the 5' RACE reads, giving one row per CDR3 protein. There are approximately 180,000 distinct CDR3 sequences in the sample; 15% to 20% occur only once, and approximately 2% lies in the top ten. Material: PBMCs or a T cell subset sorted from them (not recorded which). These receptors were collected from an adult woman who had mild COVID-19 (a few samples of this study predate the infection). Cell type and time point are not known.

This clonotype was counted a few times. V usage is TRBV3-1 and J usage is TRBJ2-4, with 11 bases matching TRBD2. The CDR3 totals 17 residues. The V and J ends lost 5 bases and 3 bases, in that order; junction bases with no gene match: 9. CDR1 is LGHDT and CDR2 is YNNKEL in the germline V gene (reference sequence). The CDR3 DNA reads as TGTGCCAGCAGCTACGGGACTAGCGGAGTCCTCAAAAACATTCAGTACTTC. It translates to CASSYGTSGVLKNIQYF.

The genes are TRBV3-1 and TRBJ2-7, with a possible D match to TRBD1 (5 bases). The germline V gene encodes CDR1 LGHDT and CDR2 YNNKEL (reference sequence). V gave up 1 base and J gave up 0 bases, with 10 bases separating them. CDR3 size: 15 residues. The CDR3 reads CASSQGAGYSYEQYF. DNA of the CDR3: TGTGCCAGCAGCCAAGGGGCAGGGTACTCCTACGAGCAGTACTTC.

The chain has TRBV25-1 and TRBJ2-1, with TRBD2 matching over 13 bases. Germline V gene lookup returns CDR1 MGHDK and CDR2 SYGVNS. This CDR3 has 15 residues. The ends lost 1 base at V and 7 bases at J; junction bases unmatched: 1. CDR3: CASSELTSGGNEQFF. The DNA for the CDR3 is TGTGCCAGCAGTGAATTGACTAGCGGGGGGAATGAGCAGTTCTTC.

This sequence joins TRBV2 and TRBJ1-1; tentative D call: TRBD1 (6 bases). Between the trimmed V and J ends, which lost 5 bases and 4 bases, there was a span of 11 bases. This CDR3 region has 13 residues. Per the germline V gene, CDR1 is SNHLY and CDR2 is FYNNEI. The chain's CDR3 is CASSQEGGTEAFF. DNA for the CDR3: TGTGCCAGCAGTCAAGAGGGGGGCACTGAAGCTTTCTTT.